This entry lists 16 T cell receptor beta chains sequenced from one sample in a study of monozygotic twins with inflammatory bowel disease. For each CDR3 protein, TCRdb gives one entry from its re-call of the 5' RACE reads, without DNA. Across approximately 150,000 distinct CDR3 sequences, the top ten clones capture 2% to 3% of the sample. The sequencing sample was made of blood. These receptors were obtained from a human donor with ulcerative colitis or Crohn's disease, or a healthy co-twin of an affected twin (not recorded which).

This chain uses TRBV7-2 with TRBJ2-1; lacking DNA, the TRBD2 call made by TCRdb goes unchecked. From germline, CDR1 is SGHTA and CDR2 FQGNSA. The CDR3 has 16 amino acids. The chain's CDR3 is CASSSQGLAVGNEQFF.

CDR3 region: CASSQDPGSRVLYEQYF. The V gene is TRBV4-1, the J gene TRBJ2-7; TCRdb designates TRBD1, a call that cannot be tested without DNA. In germline, CDR1 is MGHRA, CDR2 YSYEKL. The CDR3 is 17 amino acids.

The chain is built from TRBV12-3 or TRBV12-4 and TRBJ2-7; TCRdb gives TRBD2 as the D gene, but with no DNA this cannot be confirmed. The CDR3 runs to 14 residues. The CDR3: CASSLGGGETEQYF.

This chain connects TRBV20-1 to TRBJ2-5; TCRdb proposes TRBD1, but this gene call is untestable without DNA. The length of the CDR3 is 14 residues. Germline CDR1 and CDR2: DFQATT and SNEGSKA (reference sequence). CDR3 sequence: CSARLGQGQETQYF.

The rearrangement links TRBV9 to TRBJ1-2; TCRdb outputs TRBD1, but without DNA this stays unchecked. The CDR3 is 16 amino acids. CDR1 SGDLS and CDR2 YYNGEE come from the germline V gene. The chain's CDR3 is CASSADPGRPFYGYTF.

CDR3 sequence reads: CASSQDHGLLQFF. The chain employs TRBV4-1 and TRBJ2-1. This CDR3 is 13 amino acids long. CDR1 and CDR2 from the germline V gene are MGHRA and YSYEKL.

This sequence joins TRBV5-6 and TRBJ1-1; TCRdb names TRBD1, which stays unverified in the absence of DNA. Germline CDR1 and CDR2: SGHDT and YYEEEE. CDR3 length equals 12 residues. The CDR3 is CASSVGQTKAFF.

The V and J genes are TRBV20-1 and TRBJ2-7. The CDR3 runs to 14 residues. Germline V lookup: CDR1 DFQATT, CDR2 SNEGSKA (reference sequence). CDR3 protein: CSARDVRGLYEQYF.

The V call is TRBV20-1, the J call TRBJ2-1; TCRdb selects TRBD2, and the lack of DNA leaves this call unchecked. The CDR3 sequence is 14 residues long. Germline CDR1 reads DFQATT; CDR2 reads SNEGSKA (reference sequence). CDR3 protein: CSAKTSADYNEQFF.

The rearrangement uses TRBV5-1 and TRBJ2-2; TCRdb indicates TRBD1, and absent DNA this call remains unverified. This CDR3 is 14 amino acids long. CDR1 is SGHRS and CDR2 is YFSETQ in the germline V gene. The CDR3: CASSGTGSTGELFF.

CDR3 sequence: CASSLTGYTYEQYF. The rearrangement links TRBV27 to TRBJ2-7; TCRdb names TRBD1, which stays unverified in the absence of DNA. The germline CDR1 and CDR2 sequences are MNHEY and SMNVEV (reference sequence). The CDR3 extends over 14 amino acids.

This chain connects TRBV7-3 to TRBJ2-3; without DNA, the TCRdb call of TRBD2 cannot be checked. The CDR3 extends over 16 amino acids. Germline assignment: CDR1 SGHTA and CDR2 FQGTGA. CDR3 amino acids: CASSTGLAGNTDTQYF.

The CDR3 protein is CATSGPGGLTTGELFF. The chain recombines TRBV24-1 with TRBJ2-2; the TCRdb call, TRBD1, lacks DNA for checking. This CDR3 is 16 amino acids long. Germline V gene lookup returns CDR1 KGHDR and CDR2 SFDVKD.

The chain has TRBV7-9 and TRBJ2-7. CDR1 is SEHNR and CDR2 is FQNEAQ in the germline V gene (reference sequence). The CDR3 runs to 14 residues. The CDR3 sequence: CASSLEVRLYEQYF. The complete variable domain, with remaining parts taken from reference TRBV7-9 and TRBJ2-7, reads DTGVSQNPRHKITKRGQNVTFRCDPISEHNRLYWYRQTLGQGPEFLTYFQNEAQLEKSRLLSDRFSAERPKGSFSTLEIQRTEQGDSAMYLCASSLEVRLYEQYFGPGTRLTVT.

The chain couples TRBV12-5 to TRBJ2-3; absent DNA, TCRdb's TRBD2 call cannot be checked. This CDR3 region has 16 residues. Germline V gives CDR1 LGHNT, CDR2 FRNRAP. Here the CDR3 reads CASGPPPSGVTDTQYF. The full variable domain, in which reference TRBV12-5 and TRBJ2-3 provide the parts outside the CDR3, is DARVTQTPRHKVTEMGQEVTMRCQPILGHNTVFWYRQTMMQGLELLAYFRNRAPLDDSGMPKDRFSAEMPDATLATLKIQPSEPRDSAVYFCASGPPPSGVTDTQYFGPGTRLTVL.

This chain connects TRBV7-2 to TRBJ2-7; TCRdb names TRBD1, which stays unverified in the absence of DNA. The CDR3 has 14 amino acids. CDR1 SGHTA and CDR2 FQGNSA come from the germline V gene. This CDR3 is CASSEQGLLYEQYF.